These T cell receptor beta chains were read from a single sample in a study of response to subunit inactivated influenza vaccine. In TCRdb, the RT-PCR reads were re-called with MiXCR into one record per CDR3 protein. Here the sample spans about 780,000 distinct CDR3 sequences, less than 20% being singletons. The source was PBMCs from blood, collected around 5 days after vaccination. The receptor set was obtained from a man aged 45 to 65 who received an inactivated influenza vaccine. Both conserved end residues are part of each CDR3. The D gene is left open where the match is weak. Not every row has a clone size; where given, it reads once, few, many or a size class.

CDR3nt: TGTGCCATCAGTCTGACAGAGTCTGGAAACACCATATATTTT
CDR3aa: CAISLTESGNTIYF
v_gene: TRBV10-3
d_gene: .
j_gene: TRBJ1-3
abundance: .

CDR3nt: TGTGCCACCAGTGATTCCGGGACTAGCGTATCCTACAATGAGCAGTTCTTC
CDR3aa: CATSDSGTSVSYNEQFF
v_gene: TRBV24-1
d_gene: TRBD2
j_gene: TRBJ2-1
abundance: many

CDR3nt: TGCAGTGCTAGAGGAGGGACGGGAGGATCAACCCCGACCACCTACAATGAGCAGTTCTTC
CDR3aa: CSARGGTGGSTPTTYNEQFF
v_gene: TRBV20-1
d_gene: TRBD2
j_gene: TRBJ2-1
abundance: few

CDR3nt: TGCGCCAGCAGCTTGGCCCTGTACCAAGAGACCCAGTACTTC
CDR3aa: CASSLALYQETQYF
v_gene: TRBV5-1
d_gene: .
j_gene: TRBJ2-5
abundance: few

CDR3nt: TGCAGTGCCAGCGTACCGGGACGCCAAGAGACCCAGTACTTC
CDR3aa: CSASVPGRQETQYF
v_gene: TRBV20-1
d_gene: .
j_gene: TRBJ2-5
abundance: .

CDR3nt: TGTGCCAGCAGAGCGACAGGCATGAACACTGAAGCTTTCTTT
CDR3aa: CASRATGMNTEAFF
v_gene: TRBV2
d_gene: .
j_gene: TRBJ1-1
abundance: few

CDR3nt: TGTGCCAGCAGACGGACAGGGGTCGAGACCCAGTACTTC
CDR3aa: CASRRTGVETQYF
v_gene: TRBV27
d_gene: TRBD1
j_gene: TRBJ2-5
abundance: many

CDR3nt: TGTGCCAGCAGTTCGCTAGGGCCTTCGGCCTATGGCTACACCTTC
CDR3aa: CASSSLGPSAYGYTF
v_gene: TRBV27
d_gene: .
j_gene: TRBJ1-2
abundance: few

CDR3nt: TGCAGTGCTAGAGATGCCAGGGGTGGCTCACCCCTCCACTTT
CDR3aa: CSARDARGGSPLHF
v_gene: TRBV20-1
d_gene: .
j_gene: TRBJ1-6
abundance: many

CDR3nt: TGTGCCAGCAGTAGTCACAGGGGGCCCACCTACGAGCAGTACTTC
CDR3aa: CASSSHRGPTYEQYF
v_gene: TRBV6-1
d_gene: TRBD1
j_gene: TRBJ2-7
abundance: .

CDR3nt: TGTGCCACCAGCAGAGGTGGAGGGACACAAAATTCACCCCTCCACTTT
CDR3aa: CATSRGGGTQNSPLHF
v_gene: TRBV15
d_gene: .
j_gene: TRBJ1-6
abundance: few

CDR3nt: TGTGCCAGCAGCGCACGGGGGGGGCACGAGCAGTACTTC
CDR3aa: CASSARGGHEQYF
v_gene: TRBV7-9
d_gene: TRBD2
j_gene: TRBJ2-7
abundance: few

CDR3nt: TGCGCCCTGGGGGGAGGGCCGGTTACGCAGTATTTT
CDR3aa: CALGGGPVTQYF
v_gene: TRBV20-1
d_gene: TRBD2
j_gene: TRBJ2-3
abundance: few

CDR3nt: TGCAGTGCTCGACCGAGCGGGAGGCAGACAGAGACCCAGTACTTC
CDR3aa: CSARPSGRQTETQYF
v_gene: TRBV20-1
d_gene: TRBD2
j_gene: TRBJ2-5
abundance: few

CDR3nt: TGTGCCAGCAGCGGAGGGTGGTCCTACAATGAGCAGTTCTTC
CDR3aa: CASSGGWSYNEQFF
v_gene: TRBV14
d_gene: .
j_gene: TRBJ2-1
abundance: .

CDR3nt: TGCGCCAGCAGCCAAGATTTTTCCCGGGGAGCGCCCCAGCATTTT
CDR3aa: CASSQDFSRGAPQHF
v_gene: TRBV4-3
d_gene: .
j_gene: TRBJ1-5
abundance: .

CDR3nt: TGTGCCAGCAGCCCCTACCCCACGACAGGCAATCTATACGAGCAGTACTTC
CDR3aa: CASSPYPTTGNLYEQYF
v_gene: TRBV12-3/TRBV12-4
d_gene: .
j_gene: TRBJ2-7
abundance: many

CDR3nt: TGCAGTGCTAGAGTAGGTCAGGCTGAAGCTTTCTTT
CDR3aa: CSARVGQAEAFF
v_gene: TRBV20-1
d_gene: .
j_gene: TRBJ1-1
abundance: .

CDR3nt: TGTGCCAGCAGGGCGGGGACATACGAGCAGTACTTC
CDR3aa: CASRAGTYEQYF
v_gene: TRBV6-4
d_gene: .
j_gene: TRBJ2-7
abundance: once

CDR3nt: TGCAGTGCTCAAGCGGGGACGGCTAACTATGGCTACACCTTC
CDR3aa: CSAQAGTANYGYTF
v_gene: TRBV20-1
d_gene: .
j_gene: TRBJ1-2
abundance: few

CDR3nt: TGTGCCAGCAGTTCCGGGACAGGGAAAAACACCGGGGAGCTGTTTTTT
CDR3aa: CASSSGTGKNTGELFF
v_gene: TRBV6-2/TRBV6-3
d_gene: TRBD1
j_gene: TRBJ2-2
abundance: .

CDR3nt: TGTGCCAGCAGCTGGGCCGGGACAGGGAATGCCTATGGCTACACCTTC
CDR3aa: CASSWAGTGNAYGYTF
v_gene: TRBV5-6
d_gene: TRBD1
j_gene: TRBJ1-2
abundance: few

CDR3nt: TGCGCCAGCTCTTCCGGATGGGGGGTTAATGGCTACACCTTC
CDR3aa: CASSSGWGVNGYTF
v_gene: TRBV5-1
d_gene: .
j_gene: TRBJ1-2
abundance: .

CDR3nt: TGTGCCAGCAGCGCTAGGTGGCAGGGCGGGGAGACCCAGTACTTC
CDR3aa: CASSARWQGGETQYF
v_gene: TRBV7-2
d_gene: .
j_gene: TRBJ2-5
abundance: .

CDR3nt: TGTGCCAGCAGTTACTCGAGTCGGGACTACGAGCAGTACTTC
CDR3aa: CASSYSSRDYEQYF
v_gene: TRBV6-5
d_gene: .
j_gene: TRBJ2-7
abundance: .

CDR3nt: TGTGCCAGCAGCTTAGCCTCGACAGGACCCTACGAGCAGTACTTC
CDR3aa: CASSLASTGPYEQYF
v_gene: TRBV11-2
d_gene: .
j_gene: TRBJ2-7
abundance: few

CDR3nt: TGTGCCAGCTCAGCGGGAGGGCCGCGGAATGAGCAGTTCTTC
CDR3aa: CASSAGGPRNEQFF
v_gene: TRBV12-3/TRBV12-4
d_gene: TRBD2
j_gene: TRBJ2-1
abundance: few

CDR3nt: TGTGCCAGCAGTAGTTTCTTGCGGGAGTTAGGGACAGATACGCAGTATTTT
CDR3aa: CASSSFLRELGTDTQYF
v_gene: TRBV27
d_gene: TRBD2
j_gene: TRBJ2-3
abundance: few

CDR3nt: TGCGCCAGCAGCGTAGCGGGAGGGCTTGGCGAGCAGTACTTC
CDR3aa: CASSVAGGLGEQYF
v_gene: TRBV5-1
d_gene: TRBD2
j_gene: TRBJ2-7
abundance: .